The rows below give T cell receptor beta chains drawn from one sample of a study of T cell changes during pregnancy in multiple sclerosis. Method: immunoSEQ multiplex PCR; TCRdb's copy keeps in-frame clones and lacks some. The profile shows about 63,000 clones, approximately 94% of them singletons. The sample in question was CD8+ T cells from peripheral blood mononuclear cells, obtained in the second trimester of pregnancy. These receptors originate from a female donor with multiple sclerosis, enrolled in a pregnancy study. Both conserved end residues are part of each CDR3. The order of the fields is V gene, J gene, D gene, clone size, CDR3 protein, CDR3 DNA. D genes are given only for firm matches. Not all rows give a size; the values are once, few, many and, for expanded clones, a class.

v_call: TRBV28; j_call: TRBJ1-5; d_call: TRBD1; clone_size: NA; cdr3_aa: CASSRTGVTQPQHF; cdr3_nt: TGTGCCAGCAGCCGGACAGGGGTTACTCAGCCCCAGCATTTT
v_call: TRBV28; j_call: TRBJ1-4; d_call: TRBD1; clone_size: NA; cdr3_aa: CASSQGQGLTNEKLFF; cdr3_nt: TGTGCCAGCAGCCAAGGACAGGGGTTAACTAATGAAAAACTGTTTTTT
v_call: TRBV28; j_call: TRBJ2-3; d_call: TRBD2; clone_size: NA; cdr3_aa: CASRSRTSGIVSTDTQYF; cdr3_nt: TGTGCCAGCAGATCCAGGACTAGCGGTATTGTAAGCACAGATACGCAGTATTTT
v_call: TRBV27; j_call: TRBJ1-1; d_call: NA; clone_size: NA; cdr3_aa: CASRRGTEAFF; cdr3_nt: TGTGCCAGCCGCAGGGGCACTGAAGCTTTCTTT
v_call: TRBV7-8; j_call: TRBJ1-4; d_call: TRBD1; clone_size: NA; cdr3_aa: CASSDLQGAQVNEKLFF; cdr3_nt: TGTGCCAGCAGCGACCTACAGGGGGCTCAGGTGAATGAAAAACTGTTTTTT
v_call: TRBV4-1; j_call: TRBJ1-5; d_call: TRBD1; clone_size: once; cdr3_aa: CASSQESRGDQPQHF; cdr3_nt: TGCGCCAGCAGCCAAGAAAGCAGGGGGGATCAGCCCCAGCATTTT
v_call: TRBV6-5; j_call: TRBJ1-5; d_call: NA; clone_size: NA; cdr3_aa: CASKRDSSSNQPQHF; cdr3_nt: TGTGCCAGCAAAAGAGACTCCTCTAGCAATCAGCCCCAGCATTTT
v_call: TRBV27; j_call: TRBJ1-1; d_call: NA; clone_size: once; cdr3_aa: CASSLSQGSNTEAFF; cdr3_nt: TGTGCCAGCAGTTTATCGCAGGGGTCGAACACTGAAGCTTTCTTT
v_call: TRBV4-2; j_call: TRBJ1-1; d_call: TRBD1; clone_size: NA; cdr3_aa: CASSLITGGNTEAFF; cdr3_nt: TGTGCCAGCAGCCTTATAACAGGGGGGAACACTGAAGCTTTCTTT
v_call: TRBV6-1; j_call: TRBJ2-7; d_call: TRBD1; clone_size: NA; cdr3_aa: CASSEVTRDRGYEQYF; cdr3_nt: TGTGCCAGCAGTGAAGTAACCCGGGACAGGGGGTACGAGCAGTACTTC